This T cell receptor beta chain was profiled in a study of blood T cell repertoires in COVID-19. Study-wide context: T cells, B-cell-depleted T cells, or PBMCs provided the cDNA or gDNA that served as material.

Germline CDR1 and CDR2: SGHNT and YYREEE (reference sequence). The V end was cut by 1 base, the J end by 8 bases, with 4 bases between. This CDR3 comprises 12 residues. Sequencing used immunoSEQ multiplex PCR; TCRdb keeps in-frame clones, though not all of them. The sample includes 100,000 to 150,000 clones, more than 70% of them seen just once. V is TRBV5-4 and J is TRBJ1-6; D unclear. What was sequenced was peripheral blood. This sequence originates from a woman at least 80 years old with acute or convalescent COVID-19. The CDR3 coding sequence is TGTGCCAGCAGCTTGCCTGATTCACCCCTCCACTTT. Residues: CASSLPDSPLHF.